This T cell receptor beta chain is drawn from a study of T cells after yellow fever vaccination. Study background: Some fractions had low cell numbers, and these were prepared with SMART-Seq v4 Ultra Low Input. General study results and limits: Contamination of FACS-sorted repertoires by abundant clonotypes from the bulk population could occur. A weaker secondary response peaked on day 5, the primary on day 15.

As concerns this clonotype: The antigen remains unidentified.

Germline CDR1 SGDLS, CDR2 YYNGEE. V shed 4 bases, J shed 5 bases, and the junction held 8 bases outside the gene matches. The length of the CDR3 is 15 residues. UMIs were added to TCR cDNA along with a universal primer site when it was made by 5'RACE template switching. MiXCR, applied by TCRdb to the 5' RACE reads, yields one record per CDR3 protein. The data show roughly 520,000 distinct CDR3 sequences, just over 20% seen once. The sample consisted of PBMCs, taken roughly 20 days after the first yellow fever vaccination. This clonotype was obtained from a man between 18 and 35 years old who received the YFV17D yellow fever vaccine. The chain combines TRBV9 with TRBJ2-3; 9 nucleotides line up with TRBD1. This CDR3 is CASSPQGASVDTQYF. CDR3 bases: TGTGCCAGCAGCCCACAGGGGGCGAGTGTAGATACGCAGTATTTT.